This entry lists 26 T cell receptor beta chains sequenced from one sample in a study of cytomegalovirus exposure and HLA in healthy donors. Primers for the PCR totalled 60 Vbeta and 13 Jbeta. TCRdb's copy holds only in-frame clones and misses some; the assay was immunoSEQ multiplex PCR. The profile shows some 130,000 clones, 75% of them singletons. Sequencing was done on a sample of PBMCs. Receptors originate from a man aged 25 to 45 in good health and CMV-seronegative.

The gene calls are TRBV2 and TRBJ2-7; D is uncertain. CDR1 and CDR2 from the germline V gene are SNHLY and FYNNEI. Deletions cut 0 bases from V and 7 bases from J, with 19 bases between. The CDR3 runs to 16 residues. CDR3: CASSEARTAYAKEQYF. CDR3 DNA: TGTGCCAGCAGTGAAGCGAGAACAGCCTACGCGAAGGAGCAGTACTTC.

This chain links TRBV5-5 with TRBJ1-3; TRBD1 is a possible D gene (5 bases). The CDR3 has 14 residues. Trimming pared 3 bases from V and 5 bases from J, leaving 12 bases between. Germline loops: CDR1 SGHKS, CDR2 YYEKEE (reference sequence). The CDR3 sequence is CASSSVDSRNTIYF. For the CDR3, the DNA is TGTGCCAGCAGCTCGGTCGACAGTCGAAACACCATATATTTT.

The CDR3 DNA reads TGTGCCAGCAGCTTCGACTTCACAGATACGCAGTATTTT. Its translation: CASSFDFTDTQYF. This chain links TRBV5-6 with TRBJ2-3; D remains unclear. Germline CDR1 SGHDT, CDR2 YYEEEE. Trimming removed 2 bases at V and 2 bases at J, with 6 bases between. CDR3 length equals 13 residues.

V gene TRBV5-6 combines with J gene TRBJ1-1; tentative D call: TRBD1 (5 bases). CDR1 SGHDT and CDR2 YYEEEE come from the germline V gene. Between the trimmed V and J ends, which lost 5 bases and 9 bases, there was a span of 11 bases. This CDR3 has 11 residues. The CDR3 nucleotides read TGTGCCAGCAGTATAGACAGAAAAGCTTTCTTT. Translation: CASSIDRKAFF. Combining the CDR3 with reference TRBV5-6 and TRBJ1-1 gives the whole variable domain DAGVTQSPTHLIKTRGQQVTLRCSPKSGHDTVSWYQQALGQGPQFIFQYYEEEERQRGNFPDRFSGHQFPNYSSELNVNALLLGDSALYLCASSIDRKAFFGQGTRLTVV.

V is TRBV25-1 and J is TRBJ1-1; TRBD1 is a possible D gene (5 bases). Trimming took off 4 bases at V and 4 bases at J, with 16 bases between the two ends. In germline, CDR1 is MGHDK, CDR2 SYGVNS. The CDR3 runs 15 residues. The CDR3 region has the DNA TGTGCCAGCAGTGGGGGGGGGAATTTCATCACTGAAGCTTTCTTT. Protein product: CASSGGGNFITEAFF.

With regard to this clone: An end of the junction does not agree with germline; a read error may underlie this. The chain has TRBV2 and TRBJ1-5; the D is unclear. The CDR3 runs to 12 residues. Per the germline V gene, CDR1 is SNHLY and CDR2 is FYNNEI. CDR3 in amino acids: CASREGPQPQHF. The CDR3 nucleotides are TGTGCCAGCAGAGAAGGGCCCCAGCCCCAGCATTTT.

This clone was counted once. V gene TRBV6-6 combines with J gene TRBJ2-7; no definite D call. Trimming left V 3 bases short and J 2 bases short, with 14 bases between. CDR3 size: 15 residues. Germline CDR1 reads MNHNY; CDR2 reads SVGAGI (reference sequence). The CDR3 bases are TGTGCCAGCAGTTATAGTAACTGGAGCGCCTACGAGCAGTACTTC. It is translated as CASSYSNWSAYEQYF.

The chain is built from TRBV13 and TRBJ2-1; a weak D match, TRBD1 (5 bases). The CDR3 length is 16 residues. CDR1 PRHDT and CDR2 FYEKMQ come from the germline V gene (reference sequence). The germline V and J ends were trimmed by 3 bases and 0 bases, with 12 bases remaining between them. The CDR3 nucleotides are TGTGCCAGCAGCTTTCGGCAGGGAAACTCCTACAATGAGCAGTTCTTC. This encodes CASSFRQGNSYNEQFF.

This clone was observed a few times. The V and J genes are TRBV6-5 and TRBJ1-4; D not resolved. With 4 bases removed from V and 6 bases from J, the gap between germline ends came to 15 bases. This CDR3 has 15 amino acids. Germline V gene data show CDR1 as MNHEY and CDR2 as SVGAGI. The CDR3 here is CASSFRPMRDEKLFF. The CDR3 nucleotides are TGTGCCAGCAGTTTTAGACCTATGAGGGATGAAAAACTGTTTTTT.

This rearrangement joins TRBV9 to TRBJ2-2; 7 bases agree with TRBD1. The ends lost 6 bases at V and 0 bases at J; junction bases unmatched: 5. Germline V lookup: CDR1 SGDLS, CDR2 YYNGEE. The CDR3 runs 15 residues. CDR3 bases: TGTGCCAGCAAACCAGGGGGATCGAACACCGGGGAGCTGTTTTTT. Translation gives CASKPGGSNTGELFF. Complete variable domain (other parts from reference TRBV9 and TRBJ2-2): DSGVTQTPKHLITATGQRVTLRCSPRSGDLSVYWYQQSLDQGLQFLIQYYNGEERAKGNILERFSAQQFPDLHSELNLSSLELGDSALYFCASKPGGSNTGELFFGEGSRLTVL.

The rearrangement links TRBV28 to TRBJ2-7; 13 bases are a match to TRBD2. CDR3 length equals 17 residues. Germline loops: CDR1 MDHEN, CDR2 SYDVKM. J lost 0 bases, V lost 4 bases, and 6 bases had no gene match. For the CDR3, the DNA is TGTGCCAGCAGTTCCTTTGGGACTAGCGGGAACTCCTACGAGCAGTACTTC. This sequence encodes CASSSFGTSGNSYEQYF.

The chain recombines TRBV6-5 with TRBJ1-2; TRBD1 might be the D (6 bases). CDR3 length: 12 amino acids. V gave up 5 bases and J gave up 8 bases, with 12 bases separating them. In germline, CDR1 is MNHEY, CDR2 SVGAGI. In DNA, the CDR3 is TGTGCCAGCAGTCCCAGGGGTCAGGGCTACACCTTC. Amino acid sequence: CASSPRGQGYTF.

Here the CDR3 reads CASSLGLAGGPVGTQYF. In nucleotides, the CDR3 is TGTGCCAGCAGCTTGGGCCTAGCGGGAGGTCCCGTGGGAACGCAGTATTTT. The chain links TRBV7-2 to TRBJ2-3, with TRBD2 matching over 11 bases. Germline V CDR1 and CDR2: SGHTA, FQGNSA. This CDR3 has 17 amino acids. V was pared by 3 bases and J by 9 bases, with 14 bases of the junction left unmatched.

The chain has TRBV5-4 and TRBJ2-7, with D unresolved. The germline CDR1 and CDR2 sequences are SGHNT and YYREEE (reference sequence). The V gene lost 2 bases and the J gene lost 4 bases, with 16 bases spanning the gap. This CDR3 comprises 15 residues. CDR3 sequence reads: CASSFHSTPQYEQYF. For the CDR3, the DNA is TGTGCCAGCAGCTTCCATTCGACACCCCAGTACGAGCAGTACTTC.

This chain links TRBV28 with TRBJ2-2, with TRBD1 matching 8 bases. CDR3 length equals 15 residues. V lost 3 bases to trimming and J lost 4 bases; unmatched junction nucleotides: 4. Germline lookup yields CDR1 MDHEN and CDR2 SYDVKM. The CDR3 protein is CASSFGDRPTGELFF. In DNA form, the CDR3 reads TGTGCCAGCAGTTTTGGGGACAGGCCCACCGGGGAGCTGTTTTTT.

The CDR3 DNA reads as TGTGCCAGTAGTACCCCGGGAGGGGGCGGCACTAATGAAAAACTGTTTTTT. Its translation: CASSTPGGGGTNEKLFF. The chain links TRBV19 to TRBJ1-4, with 7 bases identical to TRBD1. Losses at the gene ends were 4 bases for V and 2 bases for J; bases not matched to a gene: 10. CDR1 is LNHDA and CDR2 is SQIVND in the germline V gene (reference sequence). The CDR3 runs to 17 residues.

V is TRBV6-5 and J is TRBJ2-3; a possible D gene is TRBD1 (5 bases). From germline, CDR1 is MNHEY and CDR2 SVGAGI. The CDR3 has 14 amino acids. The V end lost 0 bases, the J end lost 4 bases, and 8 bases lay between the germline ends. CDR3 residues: CASSYSLGADTQYF. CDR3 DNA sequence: TGTGCCAGCAGTTACTCGTTAGGGGCAGATACGCAGTATTTT.

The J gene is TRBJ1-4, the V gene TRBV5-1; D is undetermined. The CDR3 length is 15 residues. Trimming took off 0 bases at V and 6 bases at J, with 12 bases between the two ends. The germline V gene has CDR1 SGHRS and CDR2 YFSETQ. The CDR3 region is CASSLVSVTDEKLFF. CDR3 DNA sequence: TGCGCCAGCAGCTTGGTTTCAGTAACCGATGAAAAACTGTTTTTT.

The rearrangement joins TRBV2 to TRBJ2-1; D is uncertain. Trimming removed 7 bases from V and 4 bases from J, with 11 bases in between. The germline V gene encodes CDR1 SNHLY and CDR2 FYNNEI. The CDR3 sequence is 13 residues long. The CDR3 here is CASKEAVYNEQFF. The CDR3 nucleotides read TGTGCCAGCAAAGAGGCCGTTTACAATGAGCAGTTCTTC.

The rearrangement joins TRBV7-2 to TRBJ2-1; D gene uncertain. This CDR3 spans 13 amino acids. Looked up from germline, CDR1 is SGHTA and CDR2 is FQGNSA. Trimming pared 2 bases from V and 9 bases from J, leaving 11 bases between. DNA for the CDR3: TGTGCCAGCAGCTTAAACTTACCCACTGAGCAGTTCTTC. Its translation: CASSLNLPTEQFF.

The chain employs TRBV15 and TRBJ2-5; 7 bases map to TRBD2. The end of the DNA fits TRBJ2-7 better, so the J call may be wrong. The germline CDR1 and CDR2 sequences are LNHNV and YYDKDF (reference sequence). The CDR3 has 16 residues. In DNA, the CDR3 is TGTGCCACCAGCGTCGGCGATAGCGGGTGGGTCTACGAGCAGTACTTC. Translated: CATSVGDSGWVYEQYF.

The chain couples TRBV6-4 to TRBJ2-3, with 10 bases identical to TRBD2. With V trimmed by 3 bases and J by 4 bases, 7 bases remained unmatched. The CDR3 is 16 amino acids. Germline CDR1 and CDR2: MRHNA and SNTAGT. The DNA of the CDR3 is TGTGCCAGCAGTGAAAGCGGGGGGGCCGGGGCAGATACGCAGTATTTT. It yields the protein CASSESGGAGADTQYF.

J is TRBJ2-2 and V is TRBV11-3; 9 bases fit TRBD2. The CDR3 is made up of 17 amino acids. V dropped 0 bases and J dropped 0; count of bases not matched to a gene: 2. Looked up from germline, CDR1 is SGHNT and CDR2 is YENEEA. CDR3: CASSLDPSGANTGELFF. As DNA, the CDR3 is TGTGCCAGCAGCTTAGATCCTAGCGGGGCGAACACCGGGGAGCTGTTTTTT.

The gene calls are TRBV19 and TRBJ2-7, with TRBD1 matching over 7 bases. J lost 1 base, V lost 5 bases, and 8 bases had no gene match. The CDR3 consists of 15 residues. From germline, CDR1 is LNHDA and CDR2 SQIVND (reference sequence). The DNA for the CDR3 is TGTGCCAGTAGTGCGCTGACAGGGTATTCCTACGAGCAGTACTTC. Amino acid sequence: CASSALTGYSYEQYF.

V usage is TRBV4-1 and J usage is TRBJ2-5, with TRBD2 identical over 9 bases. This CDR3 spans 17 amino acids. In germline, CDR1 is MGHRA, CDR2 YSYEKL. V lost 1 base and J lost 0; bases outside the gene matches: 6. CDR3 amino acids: CASSQGVRLADQETQYF. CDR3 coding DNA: TGCGCCAGCAGCCAAGGGGTACGACTAGCGGACCAAGAGACCCAGTACTTC.

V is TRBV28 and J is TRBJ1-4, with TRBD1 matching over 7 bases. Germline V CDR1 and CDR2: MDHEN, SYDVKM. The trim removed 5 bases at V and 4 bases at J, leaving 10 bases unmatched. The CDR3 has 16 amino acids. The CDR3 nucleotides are TGTGCCAGCAGTAATCCGACAGGGCCGGTTAATGAAAAACTGTTTTTT. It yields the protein CASSNPTGPVNEKLFF.